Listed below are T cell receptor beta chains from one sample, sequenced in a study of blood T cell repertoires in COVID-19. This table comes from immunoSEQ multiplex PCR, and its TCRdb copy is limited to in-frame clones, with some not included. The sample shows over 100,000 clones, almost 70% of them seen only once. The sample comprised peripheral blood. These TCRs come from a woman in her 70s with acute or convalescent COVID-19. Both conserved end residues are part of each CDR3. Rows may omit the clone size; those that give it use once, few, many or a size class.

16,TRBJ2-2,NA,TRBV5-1,CASSPGLAGVPGELFF
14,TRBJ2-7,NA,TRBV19,CASTSLAGRGEQYF
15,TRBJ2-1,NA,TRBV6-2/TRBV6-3,CASSYYRQLSNEQFF
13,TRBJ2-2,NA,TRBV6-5,CASIQAVGGELFF
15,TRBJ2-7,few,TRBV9,CASSEYGDRPYEQYF
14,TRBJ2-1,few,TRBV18,CASSRDRSYNEQFF
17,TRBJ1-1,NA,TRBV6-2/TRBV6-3,CASSSDRGTKLNTEAFF
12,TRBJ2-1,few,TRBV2,CASSGDREKQFF
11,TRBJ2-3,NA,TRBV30,CAWSLPYGQYF
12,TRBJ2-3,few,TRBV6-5,CASSSHTDTQYF
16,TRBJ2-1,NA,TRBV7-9,CASSLALGVSYNEQFF
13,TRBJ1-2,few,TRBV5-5,CASSQAANYGYTF
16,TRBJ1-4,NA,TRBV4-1,CASSQGWEGAGEKLFF
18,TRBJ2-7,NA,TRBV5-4,CASSLGTSGIPSSYEQYF
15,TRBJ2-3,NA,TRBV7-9,CASSLWREEADTQYF
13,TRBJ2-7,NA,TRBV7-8,CASSLAQGGEQYF
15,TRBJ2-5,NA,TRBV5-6,CASSFGTLYQETQYF
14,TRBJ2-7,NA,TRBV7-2,CASSLVEGGYEQYF
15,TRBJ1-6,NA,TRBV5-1,CASSAEGQGNSPLHF
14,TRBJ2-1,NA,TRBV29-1,CSVGNRGQVNEQFF
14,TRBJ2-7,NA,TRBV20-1,CSASSGKNSYEQYF
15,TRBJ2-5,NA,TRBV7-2,CASSSGSWGQETQYF